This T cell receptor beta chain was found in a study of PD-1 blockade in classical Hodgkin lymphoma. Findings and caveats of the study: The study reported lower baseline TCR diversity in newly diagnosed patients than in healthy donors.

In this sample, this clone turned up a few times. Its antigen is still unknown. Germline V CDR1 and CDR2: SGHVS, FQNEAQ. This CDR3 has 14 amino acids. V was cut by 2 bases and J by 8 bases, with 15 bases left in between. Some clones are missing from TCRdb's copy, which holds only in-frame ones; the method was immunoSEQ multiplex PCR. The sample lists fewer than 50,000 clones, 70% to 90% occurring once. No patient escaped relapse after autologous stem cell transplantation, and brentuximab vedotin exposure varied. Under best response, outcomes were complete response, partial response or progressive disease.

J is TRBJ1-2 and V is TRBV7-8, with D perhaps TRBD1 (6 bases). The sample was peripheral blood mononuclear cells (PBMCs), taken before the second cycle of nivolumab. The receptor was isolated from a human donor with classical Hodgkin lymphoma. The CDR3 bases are TGTGCCAGCAGCTTACGGGCAGGGGTATACGGCTACACCTTC. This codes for CASSLRAGVYGYTF.